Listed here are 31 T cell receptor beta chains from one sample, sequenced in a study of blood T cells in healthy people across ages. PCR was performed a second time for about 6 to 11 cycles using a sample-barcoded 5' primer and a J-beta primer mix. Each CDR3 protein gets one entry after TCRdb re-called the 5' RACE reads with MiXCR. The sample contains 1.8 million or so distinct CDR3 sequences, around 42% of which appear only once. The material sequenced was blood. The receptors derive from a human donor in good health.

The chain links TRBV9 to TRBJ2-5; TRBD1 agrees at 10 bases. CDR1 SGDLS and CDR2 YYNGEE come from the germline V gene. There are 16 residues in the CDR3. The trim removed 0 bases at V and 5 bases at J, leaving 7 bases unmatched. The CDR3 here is CASSVGVTGGAETQYF. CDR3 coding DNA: TGTGCCAGCAGCGTAGGGGTGACAGGGGGCGCCGAGACCCAGTACTTC.

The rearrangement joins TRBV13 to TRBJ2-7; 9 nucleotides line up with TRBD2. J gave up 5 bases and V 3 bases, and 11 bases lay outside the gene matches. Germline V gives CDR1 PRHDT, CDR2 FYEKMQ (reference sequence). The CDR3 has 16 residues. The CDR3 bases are TGTGCCAGCAGCTTTTCTCAACTAGCGGGCTTCCACGAGCAGTACTTC. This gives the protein CASSFSQLAGFHEQYF.

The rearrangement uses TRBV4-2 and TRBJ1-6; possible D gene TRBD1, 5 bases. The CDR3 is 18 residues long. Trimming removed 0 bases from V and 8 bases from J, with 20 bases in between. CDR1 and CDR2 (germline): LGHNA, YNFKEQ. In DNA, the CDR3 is TGTGCCAGCAGCCAAGATCTGGGGAGGGGCCCGAGAGATTCACCCCTCCACTTT. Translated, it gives CASSQDLGRGPRDSPLHF.

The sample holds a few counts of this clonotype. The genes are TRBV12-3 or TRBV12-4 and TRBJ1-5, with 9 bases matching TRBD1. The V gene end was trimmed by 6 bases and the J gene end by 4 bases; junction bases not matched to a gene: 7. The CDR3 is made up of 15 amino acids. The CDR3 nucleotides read TGTGCCAGCAGCTCCCGGGACAGGGTGAATCAGCCCCAGCATTTT. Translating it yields CASSSRDRVNQPQHF.

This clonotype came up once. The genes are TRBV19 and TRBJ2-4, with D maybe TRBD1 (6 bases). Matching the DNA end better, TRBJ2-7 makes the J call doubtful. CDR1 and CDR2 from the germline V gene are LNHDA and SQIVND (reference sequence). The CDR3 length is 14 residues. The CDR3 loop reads CASSNKAGDYEQYF. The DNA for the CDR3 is TGTGCCAGTAGTAATAAAGCAGGGGACTACGAGCAGTACTTC.

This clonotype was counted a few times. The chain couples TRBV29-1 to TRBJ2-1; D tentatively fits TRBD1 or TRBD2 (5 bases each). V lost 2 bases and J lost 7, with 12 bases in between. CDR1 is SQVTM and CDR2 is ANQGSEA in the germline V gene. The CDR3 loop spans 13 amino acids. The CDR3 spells CSVERGVLNEQFF. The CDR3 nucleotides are TGCAGCGTTGAACGGGGCGTATTAAATGAGCAGTTCTTC.

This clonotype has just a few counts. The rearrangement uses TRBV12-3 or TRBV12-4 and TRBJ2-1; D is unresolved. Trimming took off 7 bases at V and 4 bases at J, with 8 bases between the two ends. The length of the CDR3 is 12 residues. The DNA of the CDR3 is TGTGCCAGCACAAGCGATTACAATGAGCAGTTCTTC. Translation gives CASTSDYNEQFF.

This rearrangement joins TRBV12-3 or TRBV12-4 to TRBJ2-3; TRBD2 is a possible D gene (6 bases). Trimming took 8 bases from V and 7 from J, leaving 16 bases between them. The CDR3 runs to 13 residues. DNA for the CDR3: TGTGCCAGCCGGGGGTTGGCTTTGAATACGCAGTATTTT. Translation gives CASRGLALNTQYF.

CDR3 coding DNA: TGTGCCAGCAGCCCAGCGCGACTAGGCTATGGCTACACCTTC. It yields the protein CASSPARLGYGYTF. This chain connects TRBV7-9 to TRBJ1-2; D uncertain. Germline-derived CDR1 and CDR2 are SEHNR and FQNEAQ (reference sequence). V lost 5 bases and J lost 4, with 14 bases in between. The CDR3 spans 14 residues. Variable domain in full (rest from reference TRBV7-9 and TRBJ1-2): DTGVSQNPRHKITKRGQNVTFRCDPISEHNRLYWYRQTLGQGPEFLTYFQNEAQLEKSRLLSDRFSAERPKGSFSTLEIQRTEQGDSAMYLCASSPARLGYGYTFGSGTRLTVV.

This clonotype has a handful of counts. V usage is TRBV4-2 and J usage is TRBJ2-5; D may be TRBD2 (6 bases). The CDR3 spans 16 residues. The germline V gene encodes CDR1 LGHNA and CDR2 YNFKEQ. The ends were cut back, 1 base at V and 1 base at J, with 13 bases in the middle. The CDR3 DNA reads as TGTGCCAGCAGCCAAGGAGGCGGGGAGCTCCAAGAGACCCAGTACTTC. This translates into CASSQGGGELQETQYF.

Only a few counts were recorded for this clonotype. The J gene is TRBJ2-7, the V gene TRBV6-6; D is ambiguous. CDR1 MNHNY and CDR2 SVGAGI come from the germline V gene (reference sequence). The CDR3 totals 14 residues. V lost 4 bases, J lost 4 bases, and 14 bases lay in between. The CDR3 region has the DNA TGTGCCAGCAGTTGGGAAGGGAAGGAATACGAGCAGTACTTC. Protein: CASSWEGKEYEQYF.

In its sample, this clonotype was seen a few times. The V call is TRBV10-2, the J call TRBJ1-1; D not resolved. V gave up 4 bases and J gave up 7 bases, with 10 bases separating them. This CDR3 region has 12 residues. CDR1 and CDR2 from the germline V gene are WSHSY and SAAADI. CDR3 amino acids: CASSGDLGEAFF. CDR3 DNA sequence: TGCGCCAGCAGTGGAGACCTCGGTGAAGCTTTCTTT.

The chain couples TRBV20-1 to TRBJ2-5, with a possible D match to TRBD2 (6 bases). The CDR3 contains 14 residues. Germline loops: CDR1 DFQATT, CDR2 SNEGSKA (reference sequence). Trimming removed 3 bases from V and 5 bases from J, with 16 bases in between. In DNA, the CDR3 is TGCAGTGCTAGGACCGATGGGAGGAGGGAGACCCAGTACTTC. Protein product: CSARTDGRRETQYF.

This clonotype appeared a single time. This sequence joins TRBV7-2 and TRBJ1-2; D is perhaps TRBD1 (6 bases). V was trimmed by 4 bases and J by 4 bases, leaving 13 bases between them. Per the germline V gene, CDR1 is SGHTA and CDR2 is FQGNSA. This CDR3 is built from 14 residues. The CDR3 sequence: CASSSRGGRYGYTF. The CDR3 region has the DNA TGTGCCAGCAGCTCAAGGGGGGGTCGCTATGGCTACACCTTC. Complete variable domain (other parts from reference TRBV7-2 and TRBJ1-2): GAGVSQSPSNKVTEKGKDVELRCDPISGHTALYWYRQSLGQGLEFLIYFQGNSAPDKSGLPSDRFSAERTGGSVSTLTIQRTQQEDSAVYLCASSSRGGRYGYTFGSGTRLTVV.

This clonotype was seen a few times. The CDR3 DNA follows: TGTGCCAGCTGGACAGGATCCTACGAGCAGTACTTC. It translates to CASWTGSYEQYF. The rearrangement joins TRBV6-2 or TRBV6-3 to TRBJ2-7; 7 nucleotides match TRBD1. The V segment lost 8 bases and the J segment 1 base; nucleotides outside the gene matches: 2. The germline gives CDR1 MNHEY, CDR2 SVGEGT. This CDR3 region has 12 residues.

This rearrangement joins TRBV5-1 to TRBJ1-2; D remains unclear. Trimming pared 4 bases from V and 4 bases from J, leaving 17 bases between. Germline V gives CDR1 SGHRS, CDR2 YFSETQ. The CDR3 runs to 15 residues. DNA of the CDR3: TGCGCCAGCAGCCCTCAAGGCTCCTCACTCTATGGCTACACCTTC. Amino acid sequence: CASSPQGSSLYGYTF.

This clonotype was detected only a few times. As DNA, the CDR3 is TGCGCCAGCTCTCTGCAACAGGGCACCGGGGAGCTGTTTTTT. The encoded protein is CASSLQQGTGELFF. This chain joins TRBV5-1 and TRBJ2-2; possible D gene TRBD1, 6 bases. Per germline, CDR1 SGHRS and CDR2 YFSETQ. The CDR3 has 14 residues. The V end lost 7 bases, the J end lost 4 bases, and 14 bases lay between the germline ends.

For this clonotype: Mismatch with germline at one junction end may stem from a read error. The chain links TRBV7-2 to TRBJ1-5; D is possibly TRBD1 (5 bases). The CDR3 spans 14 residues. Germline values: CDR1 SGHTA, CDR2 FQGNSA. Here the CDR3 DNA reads TGTGCCGGCAGCCTGGGAGGGGAAGGGCAGCCCCAGCATTTT. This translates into CAGSLGGEGQPQHF.

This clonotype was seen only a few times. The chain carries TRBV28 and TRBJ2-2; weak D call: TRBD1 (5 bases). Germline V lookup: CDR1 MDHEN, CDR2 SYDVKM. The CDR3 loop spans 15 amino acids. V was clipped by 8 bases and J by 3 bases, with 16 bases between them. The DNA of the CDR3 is TGTGCCAGCGAAGGAACAGGTCGAGACACCGGGGAGCTGTTTTTT. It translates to CASEGTGRDTGELFF.

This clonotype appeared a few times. The CDR3 region is CASSPSGVADTQYF. CDR3 nucleotides: TGTGCCAGCAGTCCCTCGGGGGTTGCGGATACGCAGTATTTT. V and J are TRBV28 and TRBJ2-3, with D possibly TRBD2 on 6 matching bases. CDR1 is MDHEN and CDR2 is SYDVKM in the germline V gene. This CDR3 comprises 14 residues. V was shortened by 5 bases and J by 6 bases, with 15 bases between the two germline ends. Combining the CDR3 with reference TRBV28 and TRBJ2-3 gives the whole variable domain DVKVTQSSRYLVKRTGEKVFLECVQDMDHENMFWYRQDPGLGLRLIYFSYDVKMKEKGDIPEGYSVSREKKERFSLILESASTNQTSMYLCASSPSGVADTQYFGPGTRLTVL.

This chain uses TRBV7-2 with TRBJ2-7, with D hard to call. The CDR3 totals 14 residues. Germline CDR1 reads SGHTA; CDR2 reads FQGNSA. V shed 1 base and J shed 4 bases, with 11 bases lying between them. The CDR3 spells CASSLEATSYEQYF. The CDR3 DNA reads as TGTGCCAGCAGCTTAGAGGCTACCTCGTACGAGCAGTACTTC.

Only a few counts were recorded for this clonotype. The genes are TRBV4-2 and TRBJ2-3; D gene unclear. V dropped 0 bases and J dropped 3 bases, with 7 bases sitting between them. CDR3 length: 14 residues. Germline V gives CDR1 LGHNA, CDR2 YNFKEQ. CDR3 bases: TGTGCCAGCAGCCAAGACGCTGTGACAGATACGCAGTATTTT. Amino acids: CASSQDAVTDTQYF.

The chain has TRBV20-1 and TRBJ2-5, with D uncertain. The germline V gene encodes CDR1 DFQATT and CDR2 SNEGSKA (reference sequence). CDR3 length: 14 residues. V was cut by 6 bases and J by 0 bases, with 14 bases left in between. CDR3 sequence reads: CSAPSSGYQETQYF. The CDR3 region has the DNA TGCAGTGCGCCTTCCTCCGGGTACCAAGAGACCCAGTACTTC.

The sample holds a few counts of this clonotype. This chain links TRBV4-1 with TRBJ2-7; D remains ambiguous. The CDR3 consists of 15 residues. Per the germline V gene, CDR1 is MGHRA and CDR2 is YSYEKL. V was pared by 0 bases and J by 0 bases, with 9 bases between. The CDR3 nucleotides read TGCGCCAGCAGCCAAGACAAGCAGACCTCCTACGAGCAGTACTTC. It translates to CASSQDKQTSYEQYF.

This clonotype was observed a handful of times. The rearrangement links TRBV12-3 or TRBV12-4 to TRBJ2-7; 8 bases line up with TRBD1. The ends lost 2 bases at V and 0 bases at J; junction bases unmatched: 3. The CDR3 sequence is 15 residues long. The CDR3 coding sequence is TGTGCCAGCAGTTTATGGGACAGGAGCTCCTACGAGCAGTACTTC. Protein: CASSLWDRSSYEQYF.

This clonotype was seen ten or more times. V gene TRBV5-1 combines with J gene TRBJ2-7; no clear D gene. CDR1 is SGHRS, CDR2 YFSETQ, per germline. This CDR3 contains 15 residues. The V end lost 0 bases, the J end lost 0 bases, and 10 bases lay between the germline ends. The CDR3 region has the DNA TGCGCCAGCAGCTTGGAGGCAGGCGCCTCCTACGAGCAGTACTTC. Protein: CASSLEAGASYEQYF.

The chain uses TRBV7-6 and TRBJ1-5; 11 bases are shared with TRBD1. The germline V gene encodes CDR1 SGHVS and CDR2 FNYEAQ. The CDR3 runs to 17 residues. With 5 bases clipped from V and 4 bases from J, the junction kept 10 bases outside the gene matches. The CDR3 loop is CASSPYPGTGGNQPQHF. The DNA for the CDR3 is TGTGCCAGCAGCCCATATCCTGGGACAGGGGGAAATCAGCCCCAGCATTTT.

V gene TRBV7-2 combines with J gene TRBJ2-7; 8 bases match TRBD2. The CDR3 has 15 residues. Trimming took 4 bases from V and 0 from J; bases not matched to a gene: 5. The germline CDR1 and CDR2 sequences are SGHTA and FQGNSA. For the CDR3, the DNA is TGTGCCAGCAGCTACCGGGGGGGACCCTCCTACGAGCAGTACTTC. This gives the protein CASSYRGGPSYEQYF.

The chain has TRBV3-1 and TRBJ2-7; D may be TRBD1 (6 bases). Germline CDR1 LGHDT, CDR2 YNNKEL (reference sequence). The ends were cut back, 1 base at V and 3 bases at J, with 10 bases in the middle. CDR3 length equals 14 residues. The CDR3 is CASSQGTADYEQYF. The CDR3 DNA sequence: TGTGCCAGCAGCCAAGGGACAGCAGACTACGAGCAGTACTTC.

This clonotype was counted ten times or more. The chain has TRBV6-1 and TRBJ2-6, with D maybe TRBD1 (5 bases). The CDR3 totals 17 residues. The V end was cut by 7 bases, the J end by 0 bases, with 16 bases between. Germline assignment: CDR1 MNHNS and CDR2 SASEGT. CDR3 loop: CASTQGLGYSGANVLTF. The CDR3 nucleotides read TGTGCCAGCACCCAGGGTTTGGGTTACTCTGGGGCCAACGTCCTGACTTTC.

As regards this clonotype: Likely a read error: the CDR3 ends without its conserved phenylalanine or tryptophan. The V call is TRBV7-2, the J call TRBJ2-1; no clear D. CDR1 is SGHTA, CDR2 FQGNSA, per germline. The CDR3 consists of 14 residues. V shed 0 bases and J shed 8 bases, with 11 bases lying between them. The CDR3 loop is CASSLARNSDEQFC. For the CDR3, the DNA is TGTGCCAGCAGCTTAGCGCGTAACTCGGATGAGCAGTTCTGC.